A single sample is the source of the 2 T cell receptor beta chains below, sequenced in a study of blood T cell repertoires in COVID-19. Profiled with immunoSEQ multiplex PCR; TCRdb holds only in-frame clones, not every one. The sample holds about 150,000 clones, around 87% seen once. The sample comprised peripheral blood. The receptor source for this set is an elderly woman with COVID-19, enrolled during active disease.

The chain couples TRBV2 to TRBJ1-2, with TRBD1 as a possible D gene (6 bases). The germline CDR1 and CDR2 sequences are SNHLY and FYNNEI. This CDR3 region has 12 residues. The V end was cut by 8 bases, the J end by 8 bases, with 15 bases between. In nucleotides, the CDR3 is TGTGCCAGCGTACGGGACACTCGGGGCTACACCTTC. It specifies CASVRDTRGYTF.

The rearrangement joins TRBV7-2 to TRBJ2-7, with 7 positions matching TRBD2. From germline, CDR1 is SGHTA and CDR2 FQGNSA. The CDR3 totals 15 residues. Germline trimming cut 4 bases from V and 4 bases from J; bases unmatched to any gene: 10. In nucleotides, the CDR3 is TGTGCCAGCAGCTCTGGACTAGACCCTTTTTACGAGCAGTACTTC. This codes for CASSSGLDPFYEQYF.